A single sample is the source of the 8 T cell receptor beta chains below, sequenced in a study of cytomegalovirus exposure and HLA in healthy donors (dated by TCRdb to 2016 to 2017). Preparation of the library involved the immunoSEQ multiplex PCR assay. A mixture of 60 forward primers for TCR Vbeta segments and 13 reverse primers for TCR Jbeta segments was used in the multiplex PCR. Held by TCRdb, this immuneACCESS table contains in-frame sequences only and omits some clones. Under half of the omission traces to an unresolved V gene where checked; the cause of the rest is unknown. In all, the sample holds 150,000 to 200,000 clones, and about four fifths of those were seen once. 6% to 7.5% of the sample is in the top ten clones. The material sequenced was PBMCs. The origin of the receptors is a man aged 25-45 years in good health and CMV-seropositive.

The chain carries TRBV11-3 and TRBJ1-1; no clear D gene. Germline lookup yields CDR1 SGHNT and CDR2 YENEEA. CDR3 length: 11 residues. Trimming left V 3 bases short and J 11 bases short, with 10 bases between. CDR3 DNA: TGTGCCAGCAGCTTGAGGGAGGTGGCTTTCTTT. It translates to CASSLREVAFF. The full variable domain, rest sourced from reference TRBV11-3 and TRBJ1-1, is EAGVVQSPRYKIIEKKQPVAFWCNPISGHNTLYWYLQNLGQGPELLIRYENEEAVDDSQLPKDRFSAERLKGVDSTLKIQPAELGDSAVYLCASSLREVAFFGQGTRLTVV.

The chain carries TRBV5-5 and TRBJ1-5, with unresolved D. V lost 0 bases and J 6 bases, leaving 13 bases between the germline ends. The germline CDR1 and CDR2 sequences are SGHKS and YYEKEE (reference sequence). The CDR3 is 15 amino acids. CDR3 DNA: TGTGCCAGCAGCTTGGCTCTCTCCCTAGGTCAGCCCCAGCATTTT. Its protein is CASSLALSLGQPQHF.

The chain carries TRBV4-3 and TRBJ2-1, with 7 nucleotides matching TRBD1. This CDR3 comprises 15 residues. V was clipped by 5 bases and J by 4 bases; unmatched bases: 8. CDR1 is LGHNA and CDR2 is YSLEER in the germline V gene. The CDR3 nucleotides read TGCGCCAGCAGCTCTCGACAGGGTCGATACAATGAGCAGTTCTTC. Its translation: CASSSRQGRYNEQFF.

V is TRBV5-1 and J is TRBJ1-2; TRBD1 might be the D (6 bases). V shed 4 bases and J shed 3 bases, with 13 bases lying between them. CDR1 is SGHRS and CDR2 is YFSETQ in the germline V gene. This CDR3 has 14 residues. DNA of the CDR3: TGCGCCAGCAGCGCTGGACAGCCCCACTATGGCTACACCTTC. As protein: CASSAGQPHYGYTF.

The rearrangement links TRBV11-2 to TRBJ2-7; unclear D gene. With 2 bases removed from V and 0 bases from J, the gap between germline ends came to 5 bases. The CDR3 sequence is 13 residues long. Germline V gives CDR1 SGHAT, CDR2 FQNNGV. The CDR3 bases are TGTGCCAGCAGCTTAAGCCACTCCTACGAGCAGTACTTC. Protein: CASSLSHSYEQYF.

The rearrangement uses TRBV19 and TRBJ2-5; 9 nucleotides align to TRBD1. TRBJ2-7 explains the end of the DNA better; the J call may be wrong. CDR1 and CDR2 (germline): LNHDA, SQIVND (reference sequence). This CDR3 contains 15 residues. CDR3 sequence: CASSLGTGKSYEQYF. Written as DNA, the CDR3 is TGTGCCAGTAGCCTGGGGACAGGGAAATCCTACGAGCAGTACTTC.

This sequence joins TRBV7-8 and TRBJ1-5, with 7 bases matching TRBD1. CDR1 SGHVS and CDR2 FQNEAQ come from the germline V gene. The CDR3 spans 14 residues. Trimming cost V 4 bases and J 9 bases; bases outside gene matches: 9. This CDR3 is CASSSGQIRRPQHF. CDR3 nucleotide sequence: TGTGCCAGCAGCTCGGGACAGATCAGGCGGCCCCAGCATTTT.

The CDR3 sequence is CASSPQGVSPLHF. CDR3 DNA sequence: TGCGCCAGCAGTCCCCAGGGGGTTTCACCCCTCCACTTT. The V gene is TRBV10-2, the J gene TRBJ1-6, with 7 nucleotides matching TRBD1. The germline CDR1 and CDR2 sequences are WSHSY and SAAADI. CDR3 size: 13 residues. Trimming cost V 5 bases and J 9 bases; bases outside gene matches: 4.